This T cell receptor beta chain was documented in a study of CD4 T cells in relation to SARS-CoV-2 and coronaviruses. At the level of the study: Crossreactive spike epitopes shared across donors were mapped to their HLA restriction. Overall study results and limits: No donor gave both pre-pandemic and post-infection samples.

Assay used: immunoSEQ multiplex PCR; TCRdb lists only in-frame clones, some missing. The table lists tens of thousands of clones, about 75% of them singletons. Before the COVID-19 pandemic, during about 2011-2019, CD4+ T cells were taken from unexposed donors. CD4+ T cells were isolated from the cells after nine to eleven days of culture. Testing used SARS-CoV-2 S/N and four cold-coronavirus spikes on unexposed-donor CD4+ T cells, cells permitting. Cultures received half-medium IL-2 refreshes on days 3 and 7. Notes on this clone: The antigen remains undetermined.

The J segment lost 5 bases and the V segment lost 4 bases, leaving 2 bases of the junction unmatched. CDR1 is SNHLY and CDR2 is FYNNEI in the germline V gene. CDR3 length: 12 amino acids. The receptor was derived from a human donor in good health. Sequencing was done on a sample of CD4+ T cells from PBMCs, cultured in vitro. This sequence joins TRBV2 and TRBJ2-7; 7 positions agree with TRBD1. The DNA for the CDR3 is TGTGCCAGCAGTGGACAGGGCGACGAGCAGTACTTC. Its protein product is CASSGQGDEQYF.